This is a list of T cell receptor beta chains from one sample in a study of blood T cell repertoires in COVID-19. Sequencing used immunoSEQ multiplex PCR; TCRdb keeps in-frame clones, though not all of them. Among 300,000 to 500,000 clones listed, roughly 90% were seen once. Sample: PBMCs or T cells enriched from blood (not recorded which). The receptors derive from a woman in her 30s with acute COVID-19. Each CDR3 is given with its conserved first and last residue. D genes are given only for firm matches. The size of a clone is reported for some rows only, either as once, few or many, or as a class for expanded clones.

v_call	d_call	clone_size	j_call	cdr3_length	cdr3_nt	cdr3_aa
TRBV25-1	-	-	TRBJ2-7	13	TGTGCCAGCAGTGAACTCGGGTCCTACGAGCAGTACTTC	CASSELGSYEQYF
TRBV24-1	-	-	TRBJ1-2	16	TGTGCCACCAGTGATGACCACGGGACAAATAGCTATGGCTACACCTTC	CATSDDHGTNSYGYTF
TRBV4-1	-	-	TRBJ1-3	16	TGCGCCAGCAGCCAAGTTCACCCGAATCCCCGGGACACCATATATTTT	CASSQVHPNPRDTIYF
TRBV27	TRBD1	few	TRBJ2-4	16	TGTGCCAGCAGACGAGGACAGGGGGGGACCAAAAACATTCAGTACTTC	CASRRGQGGTKNIQYF
TRBV20-1	-	-	TRBJ1-2	10	TGCAGTGCTCTTGCAGGGTCGCCCACCTTC	CSALAGSPTF
TRBV13	TRBD1	-	TRBJ2-2	16	TGTGCCAGCAGCCGGTATGGACAGGGGGCGTCCGGGGAGCTGTTTTTT	CASSRYGQGASGELFF
TRBV30	TRBD1	-	TRBJ2-7	14	TGTGCCGGACAGGACAGGGGAGCCCCATACGAGCAGTACTTC	CAGQDRGAPYEQYF
TRBV2	TRBD1	few	TRBJ2-7	14	TGTGCCAGCAGACCAGGGGGCGCAGAATACGAGCAGTACTTC	CASRPGGAEYEQYF
TRBV10-3	TRBD1	once	TRBJ1-2	13	TGTGCCATCAGTGACCAGGGGGCATATGGCTACACCTTC	CAISDQGAYGYTF
TRBV9	-	-	TRBJ1-6	13	TGTGCCAGCAGCGTAGGAACAGAGTCACCCCTCCACTTT	CASSVGTESPLHF
TRBV7-6	TRBD1	-	TRBJ1-6	15	TGTGCCAGCAGCTACGGACAGGGGGATAATTCACCCCTCCACTTT	CASSYGQGDNSPLHF
TRBV5-6	-	-	TRBJ2-7	13	TGTGCCAGCAGCTTTGGAGTCTCCTACGAGCAGTACTTC	CASSFGVSYEQYF
TRBV6-4	-	-	TRBJ2-2	16	TGTGCCAGCAACCCAAGTGCAGGGGCTCACACCGGGGAGCTGTTTTTT	CASNPSAGAHTGELFF
TRBV5-1	-	-	TRBJ1-3	14	TGCGCCAGTAGACCACCAGGCCTTGGAAACACCATATATTTT	CASRPPGLGNTIYF